This T cell receptor beta chain was documented in a study of T cell responses to AZD1222 COVID-19 vaccine. Study context: Combined were second doses at about 4 or about 12 weeks. Study outcomes and limitations: Spike-specific TCR repertoires showed rising breadth and depth after two AZD1222 doses. Of the AZD1222 recipients, only 5 or 6 were seropositive at baseline. Reportedly, close to half of spike-specific TCRs are directed against unmutated variant regions.

Assay used: immunoSEQ multiplex PCR; TCRdb lists only in-frame clones, some missing. The table lists approximately 180,000 clones, approximately 90% of them singletons. As to this clone: Its specificity is unknown.

Germline loops: CDR1 SGHDT, CDR2 YYEEEE. CDR3 length: 18 amino acids. V gave up 0 bases and J gave up 4 bases; unmatched junction bases: 14. The sample here was peripheral blood, taken on day 0 of AZD1222 vaccination. The chain combines TRBV5-6 with TRBJ1-1, with 8 bases aligning to TRBD1. The receptor was derived from an adult in good health. This CDR3 reads CASSLVGAGGEFGTEAFF. The CDR3 DNA follows: TGTGCCAGCAGCTTGGTGGGAGCAGGGGGCGAATTCGGCACTGAAGCTTTCTTT.